What follows describes a single T cell receptor beta chain. Its antigen remains unknown. These data belong to a study of graft-versus-host responses after intestinal transplantation. Looking at the study overall: All recipients got anti-thymocyte globulin induction, then tacrolimus and steroids for around three years.

Profiled with immunoSEQ multiplex PCR; TCRdb holds only in-frame clones, not every one. This table holds over 100,000 clones, 85% to 95% found once. Trimming removed 4 bases from V and 4 bases from J; junction bases left unmatched: 8. This CDR3 is built from 16 residues. Per the germline V gene, CDR1 is MDHEN and CDR2 is SYDVKM. The specimen comprised unstimulated CD4+ T cells sorted from spleen or lymph node cells, sampled before intestinal transplant. The clonotype comes from a human donor who received an intestinal transplant. This chain uses TRBV28 with TRBJ2-1; the match to TRBD1 covers 9 bases. Here the CDR3 reads CASSSQGAQWYNEQFF. The CDR3, as DNA: TGTGCCAGCAGTTCACAGGGGGCTCAGTGGTACAATGAGCAGTTCTTC.